These 21 T cell receptor beta chains came from one sample sequenced in a study of blood T cells in healthy people across ages. With a J-beta primer mix and a sample-barcoded 5' primer, a second PCR ran about 7 to 11 cycles. From the 5' RACE reads, TCRdb called clonotypes with MiXCR, one entry per CDR3 protein. Of some 1.4 million distinct CDR3 sequences listed, 35% to 45% were seen once; the top ten hold 7.9%. Sample: blood. These receptors were obtained from a woman under 30 in good health.

The V and J genes are TRBV18 and TRBJ2-7; D call uncertain. This CDR3 has 13 residues. Germline CDR1 KGHSH, CDR2 LQKENI. Trimming cost V 3 bases and J 4 bases, with 10 bases left between them. In DNA form, the CDR3 reads TGTGCCAGCTCACCCCAGGATAGGTACGAGCAGTACTTC. Its translation: CASSPQDRYEQYF.

This clonotype was detected a few times. The chain carries TRBV20-1 and TRBJ2-3; D call uncertain. Per the germline V gene, CDR1 is DFQATT and CDR2 is SNEGSKA (reference sequence). The CDR3 has 15 amino acids. The V gene lost 4 bases and the J gene lost 2 bases, with 16 bases spanning the gap. CDR3 amino acids: CSATDISSNTDTQYF. The CDR3 region has the DNA TGCAGTGCTACCGACATCTCAAGTAACACAGATACGCAGTATTTT.

This clonotype turned up a few times. V is TRBV6-2 or TRBV6-3 and J is TRBJ2-3; tentative D call: TRBD2 (5 bases). This CDR3 region has 13 residues. V was clipped by 5 bases and J by 5 bases, with 11 bases between them. Germline CDR1 MNHEY, CDR2 SVGEGT. The CDR3 DNA is TGTGCCAGCAGTCCCCGGGAAAAAGATACGCAGTATTTT. Translation: CASSPREKDTQYF.

This clonotype was counted between two and nine times. V usage is TRBV4-1 and J usage is TRBJ2-3, with 13 nucleotides matching TRBD2. This CDR3 has 17 amino acids. Losses at the gene ends were 6 bases for V and 6 bases for J; bases not matched to a gene: 12. The V gene's germline CDR1 is MGHRA and CDR2 YSYEKL. The CDR3 region is CASSRGLAGVLLDTQYF. In nucleotides, the CDR3 is TGCGCCAGCAGTCGAGGACTAGCGGGAGTCTTACTCGATACGCAGTATTTT.

The chain links TRBV4-2 to TRBJ2-5; D possibly corresponds to TRBD2 (6 bases). Between the trimmed V and J ends, which lost 0 bases and 7 bases, there was a span of 12 bases. The CDR3 is made up of 14 amino acids. In germline, CDR1 is LGHNA, CDR2 YNFKEQ. The CDR3 spells CASSQDASVGTQYF. DNA for the CDR3: TGTGCCAGCAGCCAAGACGCTAGCGTCGGGACCCAGTACTTC.

The rearrangement joins TRBV6-6 to TRBJ2-7; D perhaps matches TRBD2 (5 bases). CDR1 and CDR2 from the germline V gene are MNHNY and SVGAGI (reference sequence). V shed 11 bases and J shed 3 bases, with 17 bases lying between them. This CDR3 region has 13 residues. CDR3 DNA: TGTGCCGCCACGGAGGCCTTTATCTACGAGCAGTACTTC. It encodes CAATEAFIYEQYF.

The J gene is TRBJ2-7, the V gene TRBV20-1, with unresolved D. Trimming left V 1 base short and J 6 bases short, with 7 bases between. The V gene's germline CDR1 is DFQATT and CDR2 SNEGSKA (reference sequence). The CDR3 sequence is 11 residues long. The CDR3 loop reads CSARAPPEQYF. CDR3 DNA sequence: TGCAGTGCTAGAGCCCCCCCCGAGCAGTACTTC.

This clonotype was detected only a few times. The chain employs TRBV12-3 or TRBV12-4 and TRBJ2-7; D unresolved. This CDR3 comprises 13 residues. The V end lost 3 bases, the J end lost 2 bases, and 8 bases lay between the germline ends. The DNA of the CDR3 is TGTGCCAGCAGTTTTCCTCCACCCTACGAGCAGTACTTC. Protein sequence: CASSFPPPYEQYF.

The chain joins TRBV29-1 to TRBJ2-7, with D uncertain. This CDR3 is built from 13 residues. In germline, CDR1 is SQVTM, CDR2 ANQGSEA. V was pared by 2 bases and J by 6 bases, with 14 bases between. The CDR3 bases are TGCAGCGTTGAAAGTTTGGGGTTAAGCGAGCAGTACTTC. Protein: CSVESLGLSEQYF.

The J gene is TRBJ2-7, the V gene TRBV28; the D gene is possibly TRBD2 (7 bases). V was pared by 7 bases and J by 0 bases, with 16 bases between. CDR1 and CDR2 (germline): MDHEN, SYDVKM. CDR3 size: 15 residues. CDR3 nucleotide sequence: TGTGCCAGCACCCCGGGGGGCACCAACTCCTACGAGCAGTACTTC. This sequence encodes CASTPGGTNSYEQYF.

Only one count was recorded for this clonotype. V gene TRBV7-2 combines with J gene TRBJ1-1; D call uncertain. Germline V lookup: CDR1 SGHTA, CDR2 FQGNSA. This CDR3 region has 14 residues. V lost 1 base to trimming and J lost 3 bases, with 9 bases between them. Here the CDR3 reads CASSLGDPDTEAFF. The DNA of the CDR3 is TGTGCCAGCAGCTTAGGGGATCCGGACACTGAAGCTTTCTTT.

On this clonotype: It is unclear where the CDR3 begins or ends on the DNA, so no DNA is shown, and the CDR3 is as TCRdb lists it. J is TRBJ1-2 and V is TRBV30; the D call of TRBD1 is as the table states it, not checked on the DNA. The CDR3 length equals 13 residues, ends included. Looked up from germline, CDR1 is GTSNPN and CDR2 is SVGIG (reference sequence). The CDR3 protein is CAWVGQGNYGYIF.

In its sample, this clonotype was seen once. DNA for the CDR3: TGCAGCGTCGAGGGACAGCTGGGCCAAGCTTTCTTT. Translated: CSVEGQLGQAFF. This rearrangement joins TRBV29-1 to TRBJ1-1; TRBD1 matches 7 bases. V shed 6 bases and J 9 bases; nucleotides not matched to a gene: 10. The CDR3 is 12 residues long. The germline gives CDR1 SQVTM, CDR2 ANQGSEA.

The genes are TRBV7-8 and TRBJ1-2; D gene unclear. The CDR3 consists of 14 residues. Germline V gene data show CDR1 as SGHVS and CDR2 as FQNEAQ. Trimming took 1 base from V and 4 from J, leaving 10 bases between them. The CDR3 reads CASSLDSSGYGYTF. CDR3 coding DNA: TGTGCCAGCAGCTTAGACTCTTCTGGCTATGGCTACACCTTC. Complete variable domain (other parts from reference TRBV7-8 and TRBJ1-2): GAGVSQSPRYKVAKRGQDVALRCDPISGHVSLFWYQQALGQGPEFLTYFQNEAQLDKSGLPSDRFFAERPEGSVSTLKIQRTQQEDSAVYLCASSLDSSGYGYTFGSGTRLTVV.

The chain combines TRBV7-6 with TRBJ2-6; D remains ambiguous. The CDR3 runs 14 residues. The germline CDR1 and CDR2 sequences are SGHVS and FNYEAQ. V gave up 5 bases and J gave up 0 bases, with 5 bases separating them. CDR3 in DNA: TGTGCCAGCAGCGCTCCCTCTGGGGCCAACGTCCTGACTTTC. This gives the protein CASSAPSGANVLTF.

The V call is TRBV7-9, the J call TRBJ2-3; TRBD2 aligns across 8 bases. The V gene end was trimmed by 1 base and the J gene end by 1 base; junction bases not matched to a gene: 4. This CDR3 is 16 amino acids long. Germline CDR1 SEHNR, CDR2 FQNEAQ (reference sequence). The chain's CDR3 is CASSLGAAGGTDTQYF. DNA for the CDR3: TGTGCCAGCAGCTTAGGTGCAGCGGGGGGCACAGATACGCAGTATTTT.

On this clonotype: Mismatch with germline at one junction end may stem from a read error. This chain uses TRBV11-2 with TRBJ1-1; D not certain. The CDR3 runs to 13 residues. CDR1 is SGHAT, CDR2 FQNNGV, per germline. The CDR3 DNA reads TGTGTCAGCAGTCCCGGCCGGTCCACTGAAGCTTTCTTT. Translation gives CVSSPGRSTEAFF.

A word on this clonotype: One end of the junction does not line up with germline, which may come from a read error. This sequence joins TRBV20-1 and TRBJ2-1; 11 bases fit TRBD2. Germline CDR1 is DFQATT and CDR2 is SNEGSKA (reference sequence). The length of the CDR3 is 13 residues. The CDR3 coding sequence is TGCTGTGCTAGCGGGGGGTTAAACAATGAGCAGTTCTTC. As protein: CCASGGLNNEQFF.

This clonotype appeared a few times. The chain joins TRBV4-2 to TRBJ1-5; tentative D call: TRBD1 (5 bases). Germline CDR1 is LGHNA and CDR2 is YNFKEQ. The V end was cut by 3 bases, the J end by 5 bases, with 14 bases between. The CDR3 consists of 15 residues. The DNA for the CDR3 is TGTGCCAGCAGCCACCCAGAGAGGGGAGATCAGCCCCAGCATTTT. Translating gives CASSHPERGDQPQHF.

This chain links TRBV27 with TRBJ2-7; TRBD2 aligns across 9 bases. Trimming removed 4 bases from V and 4 bases from J; junction bases left unmatched: 17. The CDR3 covers 18 residues. The germline CDR1 and CDR2 sequences are MNHEY and SMNVEV (reference sequence). CDR3 in amino acids: CASSSKEGGRGGKYEQYF. For the CDR3, the DNA is TGTGCCAGCAGTTCCAAGGAAGGTGGGCGGGGGGGAAAATACGAGCAGTACTTC.

CDR3 DNA sequence: TGTGCCAGCAGTTCCCTATCCGGGACTAGCGTCAATGAGCAGTTCTTC. It specifies CASSSLSGTSVNEQFF. The chain carries TRBV6-5 and TRBJ2-1; 10 nucleotides align to TRBD2. V was pared by 4 bases and J by 6 bases, with 9 bases of the junction left unmatched. The CDR3 sequence is 16 residues long. Germline assignment: CDR1 MNHEY and CDR2 SVGAGI.